This T cell receptor beta chain was sequenced during a study of blood T cell repertoires in COVID-19. About the research overall: There were acute and convalescent COVID-19 samples, and they came from the United States, Italy and Spain. T cells, B-cell-depleted T cells, or PBMCs supplied cDNA or gDNA.

Trimming removed 5 bases from V and 1 base from J, with 12 bases in between. Germline CDR1 MNHEY, CDR2 SVGAGI. The CDR3 totals 15 residues. Authors' processing steps: Estimates of nucleated cell counts were drawn from the amplification of reference gene primers. The assay was immunoSEQ multiplex PCR, and TCRdb's table has in-frame clones only and misses some. The D gene and trimming were derived from the DNA, and the V and J assignments and clone size from that table. Here the sample spans 55,000 to 70,000 clones, roughly 80% being singletons. This clone was picked up one time. The clonotype originates from a woman of 80 years or more with acute or convalescent COVID-19. Material: peripheral blood. The V gene is TRBV6-5, the J gene TRBJ1-5; weak D call: TRBD1 (5 bases). CDR3 sequence (DNA): TGTGCCAGCAGTATACGGGGGGGAAGCAATCAGCCCCAGCATTTT. It translates to CASSIRGGSNQPQHF.